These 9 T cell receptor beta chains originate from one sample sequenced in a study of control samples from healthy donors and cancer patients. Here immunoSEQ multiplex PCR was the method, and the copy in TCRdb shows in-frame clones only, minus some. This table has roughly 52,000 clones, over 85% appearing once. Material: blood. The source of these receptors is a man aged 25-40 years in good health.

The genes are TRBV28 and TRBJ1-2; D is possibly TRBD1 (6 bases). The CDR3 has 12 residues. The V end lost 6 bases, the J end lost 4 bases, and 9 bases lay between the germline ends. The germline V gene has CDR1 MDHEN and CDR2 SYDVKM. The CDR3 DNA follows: TGTGCCAGCAGCTGGACAGTCTATGGCTACACCTTC. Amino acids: CASSWTVYGYTF.

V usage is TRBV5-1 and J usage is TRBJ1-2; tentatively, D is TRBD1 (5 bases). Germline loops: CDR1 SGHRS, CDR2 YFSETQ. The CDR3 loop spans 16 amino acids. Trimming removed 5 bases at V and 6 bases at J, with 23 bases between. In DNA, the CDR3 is TGCGCCAGCAGATCCTTTACAGGCTCCTTAGGTGATGGCTACACCTTC. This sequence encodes CASRSFTGSLGDGYTF.

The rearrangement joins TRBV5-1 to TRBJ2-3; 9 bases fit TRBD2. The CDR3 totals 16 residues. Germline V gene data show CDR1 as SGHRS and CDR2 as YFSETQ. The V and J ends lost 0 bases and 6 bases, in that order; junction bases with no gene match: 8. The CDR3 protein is CASSLAGPSGMDTQYF. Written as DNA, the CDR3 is TGCGCCAGCAGCTTGGCCGGTCCTAGCGGGATGGATACGCAGTATTTT.

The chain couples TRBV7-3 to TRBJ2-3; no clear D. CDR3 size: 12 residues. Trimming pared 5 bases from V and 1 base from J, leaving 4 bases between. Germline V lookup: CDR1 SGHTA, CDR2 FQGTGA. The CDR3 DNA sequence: TGTGCCAGCAGCCCAGGCACAGATACGCAGTATTTT. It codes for CASSPGTDTQYF.

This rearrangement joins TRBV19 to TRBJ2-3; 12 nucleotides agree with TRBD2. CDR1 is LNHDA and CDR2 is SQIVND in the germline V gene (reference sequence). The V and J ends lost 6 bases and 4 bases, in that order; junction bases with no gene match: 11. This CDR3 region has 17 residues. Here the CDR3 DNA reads TGTGCCAGTAGCGCCGCGACTAGCGGGAGTAGCCCAGATACGCAGTATTTT. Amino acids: CASSAATSGSSPDTQYF.

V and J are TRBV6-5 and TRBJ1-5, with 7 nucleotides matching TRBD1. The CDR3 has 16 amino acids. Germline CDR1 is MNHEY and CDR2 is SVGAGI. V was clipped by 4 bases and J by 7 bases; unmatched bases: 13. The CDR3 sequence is CASSFITDRLDQPQHF. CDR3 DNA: TGTGCCAGCAGTTTCATTACGGACAGGTTGGACCAGCCCCAGCATTTT.

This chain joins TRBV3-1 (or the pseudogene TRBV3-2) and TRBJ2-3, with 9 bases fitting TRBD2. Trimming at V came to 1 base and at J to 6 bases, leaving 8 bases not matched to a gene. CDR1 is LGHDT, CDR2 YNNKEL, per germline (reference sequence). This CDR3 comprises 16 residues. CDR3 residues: CASSQGREGLGDTQYF. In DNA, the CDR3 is TGTGCCAGCAGCCAAGGGCGGGAGGGCCTTGGGGATACGCAGTATTTT.

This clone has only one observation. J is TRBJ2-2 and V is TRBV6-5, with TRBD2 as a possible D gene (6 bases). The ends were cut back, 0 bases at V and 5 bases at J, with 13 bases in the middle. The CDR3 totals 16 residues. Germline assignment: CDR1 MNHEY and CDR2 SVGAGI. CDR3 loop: CASSYSGGAGTGELFF. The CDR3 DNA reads TGTGCCAGCAGTTACTCGGGCGGGGCGGGAACCGGGGAGCTGTTTTTT.

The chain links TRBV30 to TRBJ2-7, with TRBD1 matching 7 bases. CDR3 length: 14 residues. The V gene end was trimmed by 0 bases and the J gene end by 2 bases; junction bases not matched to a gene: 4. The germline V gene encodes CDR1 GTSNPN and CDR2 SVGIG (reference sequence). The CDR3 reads CAWSVGTGAYEQYF. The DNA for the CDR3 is TGTGCCTGGAGTGTAGGCACAGGGGCCTACGAGCAGTACTTC. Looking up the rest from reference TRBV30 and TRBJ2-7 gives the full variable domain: SQTIHQWPATLVQPVGSPLSLECTVEGTSNPNLYWYRQAAGRGLQLLFYSVGIGQISSEVPQNLSASRPQDRQFILSSKKLLLSDSGFYLCAWSVGTGAYEQYFGPGTRLTVT.